This T cell receptor beta chain originates from a study of T cells expressing NK-cell markers. Looking at the study overall: Beta-chain profiling covered CD3+CD56+NKG2C+, CD3+CD56+NKG2C- and CD3+CD56-NKG2C+ sorted subsets.

TCRdb re-analyzed the 5' RACE reads; it lists each CDR3 protein once, without DNA. The sample totals 350,000 to 500,000 distinct CDR3 sequences; its top ten clones hold more than 7%. Whole-study findings and limits: HCMV specificity was not established for the expanded NKG2C+ T cell clones.

Of note for this clonotype: Its antigen is not identified.

This CDR3 is built from 17 residues. Germline lookup yields CDR1 LGHNA and CDR2 YSLEER. The origin of this receptor is a woman between 18 and 70 years old in good health. V usage is TRBV4-3 and J usage is TRBJ1-6; there is no DNA to check the TCRdb D call of TRBD1. The sequencing sample was made of blood T cells: a sorted CD56 or NKG2C T cell subset, CD4+ or CD8+ T cells, or bulk PBMC T cells (not recorded which). CDR3: CASSHQGTGVANSPLHF.